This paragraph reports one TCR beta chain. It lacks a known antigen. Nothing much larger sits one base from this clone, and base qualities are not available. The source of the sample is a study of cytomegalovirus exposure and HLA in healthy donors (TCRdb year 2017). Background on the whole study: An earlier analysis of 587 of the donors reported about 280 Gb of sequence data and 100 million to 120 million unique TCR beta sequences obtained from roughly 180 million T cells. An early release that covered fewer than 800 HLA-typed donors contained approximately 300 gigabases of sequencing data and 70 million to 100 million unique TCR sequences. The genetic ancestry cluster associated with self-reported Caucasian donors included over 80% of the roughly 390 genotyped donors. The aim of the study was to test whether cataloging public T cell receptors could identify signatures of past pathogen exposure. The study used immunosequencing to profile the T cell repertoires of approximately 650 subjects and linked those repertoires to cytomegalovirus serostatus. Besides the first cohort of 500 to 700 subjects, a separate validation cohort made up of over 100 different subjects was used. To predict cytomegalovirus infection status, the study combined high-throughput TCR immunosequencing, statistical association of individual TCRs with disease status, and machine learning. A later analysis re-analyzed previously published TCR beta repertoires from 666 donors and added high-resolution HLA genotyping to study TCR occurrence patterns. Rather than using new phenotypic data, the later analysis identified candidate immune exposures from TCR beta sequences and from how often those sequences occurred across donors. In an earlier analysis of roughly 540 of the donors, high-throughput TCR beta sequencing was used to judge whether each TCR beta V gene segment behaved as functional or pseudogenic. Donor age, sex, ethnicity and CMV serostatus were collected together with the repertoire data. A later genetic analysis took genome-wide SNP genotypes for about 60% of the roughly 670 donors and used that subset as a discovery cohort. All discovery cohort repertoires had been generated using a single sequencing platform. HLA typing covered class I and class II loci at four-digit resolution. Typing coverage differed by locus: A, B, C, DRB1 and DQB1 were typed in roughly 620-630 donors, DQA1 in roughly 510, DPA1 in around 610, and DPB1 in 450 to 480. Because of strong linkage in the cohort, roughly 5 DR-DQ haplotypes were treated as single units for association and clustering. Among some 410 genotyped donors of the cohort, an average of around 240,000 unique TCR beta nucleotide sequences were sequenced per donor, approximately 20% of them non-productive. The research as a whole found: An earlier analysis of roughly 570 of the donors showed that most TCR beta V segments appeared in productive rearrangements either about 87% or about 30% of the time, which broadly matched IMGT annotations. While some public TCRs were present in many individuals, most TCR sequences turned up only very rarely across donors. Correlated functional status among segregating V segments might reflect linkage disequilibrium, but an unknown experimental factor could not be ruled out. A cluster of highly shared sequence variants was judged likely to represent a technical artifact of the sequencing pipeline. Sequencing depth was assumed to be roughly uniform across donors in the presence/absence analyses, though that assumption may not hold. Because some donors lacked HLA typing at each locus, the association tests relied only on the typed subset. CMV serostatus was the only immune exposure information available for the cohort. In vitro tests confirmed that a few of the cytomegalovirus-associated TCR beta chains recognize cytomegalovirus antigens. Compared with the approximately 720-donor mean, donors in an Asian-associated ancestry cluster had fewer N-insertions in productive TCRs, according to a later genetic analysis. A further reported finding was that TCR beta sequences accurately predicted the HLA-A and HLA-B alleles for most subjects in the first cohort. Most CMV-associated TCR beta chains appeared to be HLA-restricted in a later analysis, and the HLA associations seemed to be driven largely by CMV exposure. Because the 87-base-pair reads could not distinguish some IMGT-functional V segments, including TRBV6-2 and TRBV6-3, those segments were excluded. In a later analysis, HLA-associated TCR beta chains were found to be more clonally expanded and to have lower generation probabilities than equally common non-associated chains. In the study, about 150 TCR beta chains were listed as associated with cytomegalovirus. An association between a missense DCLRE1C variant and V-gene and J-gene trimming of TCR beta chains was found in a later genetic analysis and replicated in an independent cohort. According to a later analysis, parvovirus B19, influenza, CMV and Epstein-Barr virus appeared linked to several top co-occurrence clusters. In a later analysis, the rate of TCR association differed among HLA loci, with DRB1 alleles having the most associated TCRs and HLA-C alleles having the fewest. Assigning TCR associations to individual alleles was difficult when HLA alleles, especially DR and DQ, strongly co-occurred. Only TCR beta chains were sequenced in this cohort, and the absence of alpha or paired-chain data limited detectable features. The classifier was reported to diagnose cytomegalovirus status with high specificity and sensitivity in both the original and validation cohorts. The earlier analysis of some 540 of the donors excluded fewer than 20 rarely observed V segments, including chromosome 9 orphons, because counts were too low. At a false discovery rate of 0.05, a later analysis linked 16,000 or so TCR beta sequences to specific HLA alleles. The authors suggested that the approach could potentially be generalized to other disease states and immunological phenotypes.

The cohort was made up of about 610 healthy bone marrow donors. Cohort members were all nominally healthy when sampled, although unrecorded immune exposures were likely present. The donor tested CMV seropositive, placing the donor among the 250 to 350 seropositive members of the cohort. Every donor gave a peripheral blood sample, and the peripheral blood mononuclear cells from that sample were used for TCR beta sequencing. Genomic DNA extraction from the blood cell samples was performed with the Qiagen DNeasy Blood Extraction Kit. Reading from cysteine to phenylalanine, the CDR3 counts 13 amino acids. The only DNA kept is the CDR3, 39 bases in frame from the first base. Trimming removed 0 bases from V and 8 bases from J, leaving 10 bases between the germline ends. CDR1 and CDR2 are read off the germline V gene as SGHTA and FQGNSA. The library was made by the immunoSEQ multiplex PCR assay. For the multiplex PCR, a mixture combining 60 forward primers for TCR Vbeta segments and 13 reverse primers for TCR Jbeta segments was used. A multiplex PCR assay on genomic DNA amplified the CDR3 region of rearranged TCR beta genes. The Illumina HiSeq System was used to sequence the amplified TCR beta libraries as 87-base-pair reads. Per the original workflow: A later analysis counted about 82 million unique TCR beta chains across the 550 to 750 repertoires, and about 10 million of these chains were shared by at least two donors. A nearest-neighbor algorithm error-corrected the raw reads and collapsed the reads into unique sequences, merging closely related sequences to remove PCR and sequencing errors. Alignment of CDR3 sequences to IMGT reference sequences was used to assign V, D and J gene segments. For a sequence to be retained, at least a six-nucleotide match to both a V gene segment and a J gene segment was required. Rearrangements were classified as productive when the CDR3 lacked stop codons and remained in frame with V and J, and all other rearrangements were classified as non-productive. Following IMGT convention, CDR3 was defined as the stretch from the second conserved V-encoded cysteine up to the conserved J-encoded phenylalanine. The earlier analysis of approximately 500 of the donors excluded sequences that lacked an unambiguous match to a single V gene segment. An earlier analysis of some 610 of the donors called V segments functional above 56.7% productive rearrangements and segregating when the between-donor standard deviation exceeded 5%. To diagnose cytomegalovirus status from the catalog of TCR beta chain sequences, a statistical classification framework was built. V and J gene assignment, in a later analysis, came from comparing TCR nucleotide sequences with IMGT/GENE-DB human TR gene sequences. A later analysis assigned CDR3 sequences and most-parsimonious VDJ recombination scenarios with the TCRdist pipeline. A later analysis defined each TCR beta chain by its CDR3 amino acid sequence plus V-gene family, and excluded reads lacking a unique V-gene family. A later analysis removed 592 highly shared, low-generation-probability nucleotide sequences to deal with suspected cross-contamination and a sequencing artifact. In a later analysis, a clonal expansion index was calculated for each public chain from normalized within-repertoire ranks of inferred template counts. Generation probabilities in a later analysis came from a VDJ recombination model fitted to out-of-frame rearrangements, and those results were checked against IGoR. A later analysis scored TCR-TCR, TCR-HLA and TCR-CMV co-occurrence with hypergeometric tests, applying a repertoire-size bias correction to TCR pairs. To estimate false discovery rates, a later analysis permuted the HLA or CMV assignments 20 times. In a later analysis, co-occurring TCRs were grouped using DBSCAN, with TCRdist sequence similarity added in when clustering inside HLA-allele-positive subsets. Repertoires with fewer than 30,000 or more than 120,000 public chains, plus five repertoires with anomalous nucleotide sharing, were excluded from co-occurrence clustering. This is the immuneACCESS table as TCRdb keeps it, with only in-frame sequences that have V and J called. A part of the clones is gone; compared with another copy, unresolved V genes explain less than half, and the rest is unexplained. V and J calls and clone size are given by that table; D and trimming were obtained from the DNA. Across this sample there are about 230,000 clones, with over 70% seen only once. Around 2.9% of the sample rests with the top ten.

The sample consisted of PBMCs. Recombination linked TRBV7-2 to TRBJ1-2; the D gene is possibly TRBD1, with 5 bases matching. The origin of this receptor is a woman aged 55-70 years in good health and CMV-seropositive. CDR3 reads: CASSLAMTAGYTF. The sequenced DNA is TGTGCCAGCAGCTTAGCGATGACAGCCGGCTACACCTTC.